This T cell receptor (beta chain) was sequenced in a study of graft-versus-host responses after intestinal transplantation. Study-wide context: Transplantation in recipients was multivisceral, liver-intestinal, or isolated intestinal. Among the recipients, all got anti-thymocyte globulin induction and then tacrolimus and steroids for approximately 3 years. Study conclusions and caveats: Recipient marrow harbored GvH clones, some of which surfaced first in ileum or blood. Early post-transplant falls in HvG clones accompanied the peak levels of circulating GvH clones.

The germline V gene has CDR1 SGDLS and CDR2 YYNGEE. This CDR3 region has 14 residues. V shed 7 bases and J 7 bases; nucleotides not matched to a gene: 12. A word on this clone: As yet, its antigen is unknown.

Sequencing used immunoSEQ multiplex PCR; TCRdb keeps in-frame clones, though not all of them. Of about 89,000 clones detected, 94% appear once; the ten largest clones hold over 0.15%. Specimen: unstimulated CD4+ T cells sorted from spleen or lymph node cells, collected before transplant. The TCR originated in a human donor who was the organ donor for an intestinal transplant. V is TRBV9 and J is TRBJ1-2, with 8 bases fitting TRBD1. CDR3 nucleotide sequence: TGTGCCAGCCAGCCCCGGGACAGGTTTGGTGGCTACACCTTC. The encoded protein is CASQPRDRFGGYTF.